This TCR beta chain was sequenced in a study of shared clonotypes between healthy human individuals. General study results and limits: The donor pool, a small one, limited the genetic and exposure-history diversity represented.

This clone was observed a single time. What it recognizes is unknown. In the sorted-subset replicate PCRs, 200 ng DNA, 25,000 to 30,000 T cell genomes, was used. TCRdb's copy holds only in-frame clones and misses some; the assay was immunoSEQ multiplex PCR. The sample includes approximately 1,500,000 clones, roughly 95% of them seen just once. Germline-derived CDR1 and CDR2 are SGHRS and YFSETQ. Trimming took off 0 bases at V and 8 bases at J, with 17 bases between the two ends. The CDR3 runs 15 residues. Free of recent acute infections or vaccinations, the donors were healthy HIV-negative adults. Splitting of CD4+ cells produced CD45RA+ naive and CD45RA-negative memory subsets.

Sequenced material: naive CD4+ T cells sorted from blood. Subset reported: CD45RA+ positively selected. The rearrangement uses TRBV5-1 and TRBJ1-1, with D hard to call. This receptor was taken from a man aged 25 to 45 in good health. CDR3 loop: CASSLAGGLAGEAFF. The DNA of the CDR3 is TGCGCCAGCAGCTTGGCGGGAGGGTTAGCGGGAGAAGCTTTCTTT.